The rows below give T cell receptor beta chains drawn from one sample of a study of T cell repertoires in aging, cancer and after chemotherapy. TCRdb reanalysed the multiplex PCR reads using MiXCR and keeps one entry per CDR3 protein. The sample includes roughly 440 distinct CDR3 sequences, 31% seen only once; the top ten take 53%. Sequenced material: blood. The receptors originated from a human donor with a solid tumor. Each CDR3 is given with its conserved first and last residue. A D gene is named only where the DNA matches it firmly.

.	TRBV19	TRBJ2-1	CVSSRGAGHYNEQFF
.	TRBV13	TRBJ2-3	CASSFLGPRDTQYF
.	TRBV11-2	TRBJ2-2	CASSSRQYTGELFF
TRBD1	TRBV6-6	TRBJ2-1	CASSYPTGGSNNEQFF
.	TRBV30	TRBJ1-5	CAWRGRGLNQPQHF
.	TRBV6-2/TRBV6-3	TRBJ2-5	CASSFRRLETQYF
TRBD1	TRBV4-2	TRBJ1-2	CASSPQGNYGYTF
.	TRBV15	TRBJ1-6	CATSRQGYNSPLHF
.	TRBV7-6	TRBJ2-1	CASSLLQIASYNGQFF
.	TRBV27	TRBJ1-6	CASSFRNNSPLHF
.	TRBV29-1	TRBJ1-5	CSVRDNFNQPQHF
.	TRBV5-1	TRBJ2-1	CASSQPSYNEQFF
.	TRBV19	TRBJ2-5	CASSIDIQETQYF
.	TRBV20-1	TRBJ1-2	CSANPLRIGYGYTF
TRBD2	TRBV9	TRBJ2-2	CASSAGLAPNTGELFF
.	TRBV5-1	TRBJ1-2	CASSSLWAGGYTF
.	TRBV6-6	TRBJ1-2	CADSPDRYGYTF
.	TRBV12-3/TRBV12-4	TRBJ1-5	CASSSHGQQNQPQHF
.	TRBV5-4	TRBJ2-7	CASSGEGQTLYEQYF
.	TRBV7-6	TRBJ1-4	CASSLVSRNSNEKLFF
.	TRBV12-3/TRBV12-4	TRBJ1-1	CASSFLQGGTEAFF
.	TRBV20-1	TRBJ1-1	CSEANWERDTEAFF
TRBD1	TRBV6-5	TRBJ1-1	CASSYPGQGSEAFF
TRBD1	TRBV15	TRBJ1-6	CATSRASTGNANSPLHF
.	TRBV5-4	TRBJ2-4	CASSLYSGASNIQYF
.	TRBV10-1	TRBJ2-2	CASSGAGTGELFF
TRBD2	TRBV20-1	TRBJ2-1	CSALTSGRATNEQFF
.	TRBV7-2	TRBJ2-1	CASSLVGGGLGNEQFF
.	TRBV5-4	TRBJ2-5	CASSLERQETQYF
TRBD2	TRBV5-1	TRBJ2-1	CASSLVRGVYNEQFF
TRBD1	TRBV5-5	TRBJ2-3	CASSQDRGRTDTQYF
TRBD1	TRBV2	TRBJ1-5	CASSAGDRNQPQHF
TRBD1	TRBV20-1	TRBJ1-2	CSARERDRGNYGYTF
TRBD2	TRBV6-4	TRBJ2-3	CASKELAGGTDTQYF
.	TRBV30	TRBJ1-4	CAWSSRQGRYEKLFF
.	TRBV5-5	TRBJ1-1	CASSLTDTNTEAFF
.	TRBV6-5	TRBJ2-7	CASSYSKVAVLYEQYF
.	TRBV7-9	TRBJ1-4	CASSLFGNEKLFF
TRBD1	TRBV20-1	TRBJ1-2	CSARQGQGNYGYTF
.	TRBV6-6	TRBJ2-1	CASSDFLAISYNEQFF
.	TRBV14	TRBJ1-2	CASSQGQGLNYGYTF
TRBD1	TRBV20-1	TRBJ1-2	CSARDVRGPDYGYTF
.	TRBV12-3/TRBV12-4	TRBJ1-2	CASSSYYMEMDGYTF
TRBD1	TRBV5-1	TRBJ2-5	CASSLHGQGQETQYF
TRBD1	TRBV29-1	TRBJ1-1	CSVGTGLNTEAFF
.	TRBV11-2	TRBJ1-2	CASSPIRRRSYSNYGYTF
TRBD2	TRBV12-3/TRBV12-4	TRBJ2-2	CASIKGLAVGELFF
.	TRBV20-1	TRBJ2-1	CSARDPPSSYNEQFF
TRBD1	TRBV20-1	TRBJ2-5	CSARARQGRRETQYF
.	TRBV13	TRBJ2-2	CASSIRGWTGELFF
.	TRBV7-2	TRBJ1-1	CASSLDGSKSTEAFF
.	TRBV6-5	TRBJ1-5	CASSGQQNQPQHF
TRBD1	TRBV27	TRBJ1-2	CASSLKFWTGGGYTF
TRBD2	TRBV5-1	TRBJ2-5	CASSLGTSGAFWETQYF
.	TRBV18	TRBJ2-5	CASSPVVSQETQYF